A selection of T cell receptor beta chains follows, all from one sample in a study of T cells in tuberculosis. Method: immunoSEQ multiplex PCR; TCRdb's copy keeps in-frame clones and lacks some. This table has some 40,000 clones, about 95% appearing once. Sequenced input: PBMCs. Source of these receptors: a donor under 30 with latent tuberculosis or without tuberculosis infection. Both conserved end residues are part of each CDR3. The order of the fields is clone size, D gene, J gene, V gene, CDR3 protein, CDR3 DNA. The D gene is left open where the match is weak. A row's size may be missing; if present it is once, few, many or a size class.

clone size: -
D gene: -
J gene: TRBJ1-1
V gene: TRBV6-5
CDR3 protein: CASSTVNTEAFF
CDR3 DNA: TGTGCCAGCAGTACAGTGAACACTGAAGCTTTCTTT

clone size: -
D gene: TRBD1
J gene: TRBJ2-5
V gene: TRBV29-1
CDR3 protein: CSAQGARETQYF
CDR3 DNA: TGCAGCGCACAGGGGGCGCGTGAGACCCAGTACTTC

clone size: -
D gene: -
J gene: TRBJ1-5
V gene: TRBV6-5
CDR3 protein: CASSYSMTGGEQPQHF
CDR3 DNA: TGTGCCAGCAGTTACTCGATGACAGGAGGTGAGCAGCCCCAGCATTTT

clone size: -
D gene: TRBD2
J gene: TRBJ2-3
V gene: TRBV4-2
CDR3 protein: CASSQGLAGTDTQYF
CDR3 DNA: TGTGCCAGCAGCCAAGGACTAGCAGGGACAGATACGCAGTATTTT

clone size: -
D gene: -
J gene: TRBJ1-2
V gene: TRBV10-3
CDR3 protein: CAISGYDTGTGYTF
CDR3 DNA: TGTGCCATCAGCGGATATGATACAGGGACTGGCTACACCTTC

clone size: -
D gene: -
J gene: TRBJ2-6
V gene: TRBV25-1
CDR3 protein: CASTYSGANVLTF
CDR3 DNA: TGTGCCAGCACCTACTCTGGGGCCAACGTCCTGACTTTC

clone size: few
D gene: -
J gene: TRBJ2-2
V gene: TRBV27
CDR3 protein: CASRWSRGELFF
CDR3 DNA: TGTGCCAGCAGATGGAGTAGGGGGGAGCTGTTTTTT

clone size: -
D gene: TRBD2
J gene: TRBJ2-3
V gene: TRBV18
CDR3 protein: CASCLAGGTDTQYF
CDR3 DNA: TGTGCCAGCTGCCTCGCGGGAGGTACAGATACGCAGTATTTT

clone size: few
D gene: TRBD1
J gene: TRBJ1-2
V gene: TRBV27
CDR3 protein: CATGKTGGVGYTF
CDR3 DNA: TGCGCCACGGGCAAAACAGGGGGTGTGGGCTACACCTTC

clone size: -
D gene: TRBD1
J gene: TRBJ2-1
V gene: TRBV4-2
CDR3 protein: CASSTGTGVFDEQFF
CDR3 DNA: TGTGCCAGCAGCACGGGGACAGGGGTGTTCGATGAGCAGTTCTTC

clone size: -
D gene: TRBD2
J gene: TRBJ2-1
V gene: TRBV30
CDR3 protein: CASNWGGDYNEQFF
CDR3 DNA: TGTGCCTCCAACTGGGGGGGTGACTACAATGAGCAGTTCTTC

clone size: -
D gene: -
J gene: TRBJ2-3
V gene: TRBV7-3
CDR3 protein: CASSLGGAVDTQYF
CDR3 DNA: TGTGCCAGCAGCTTAGGTGGAGCGGTAGATACGCAGTATTTT

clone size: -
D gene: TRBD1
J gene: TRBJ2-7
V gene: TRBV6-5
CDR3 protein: CASSYSWTGSRNEQYF
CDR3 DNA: TGTGCCAGCAGTTATTCCTGGACAGGGTCCAGGAACGAGCAGTACTTC

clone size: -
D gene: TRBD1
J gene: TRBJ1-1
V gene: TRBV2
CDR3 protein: CASRKLDRGTEAFF
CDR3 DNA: TGTGCCAGCAGAAAGCTGGACAGGGGAACTGAAGCTTTCTTT